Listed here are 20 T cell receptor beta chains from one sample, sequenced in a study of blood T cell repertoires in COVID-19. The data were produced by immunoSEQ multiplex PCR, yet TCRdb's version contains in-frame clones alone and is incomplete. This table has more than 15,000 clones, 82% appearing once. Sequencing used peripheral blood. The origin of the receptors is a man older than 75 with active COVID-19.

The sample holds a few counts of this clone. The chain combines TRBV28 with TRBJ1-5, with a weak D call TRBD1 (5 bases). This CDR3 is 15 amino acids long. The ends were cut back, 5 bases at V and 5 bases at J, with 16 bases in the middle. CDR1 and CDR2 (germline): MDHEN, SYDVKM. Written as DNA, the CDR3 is TGTGCCAGCAGTCTGCAACCAGGGTTCTATCAGCCCCAGCATTTT. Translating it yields CASSLQPGFYQPQHF.

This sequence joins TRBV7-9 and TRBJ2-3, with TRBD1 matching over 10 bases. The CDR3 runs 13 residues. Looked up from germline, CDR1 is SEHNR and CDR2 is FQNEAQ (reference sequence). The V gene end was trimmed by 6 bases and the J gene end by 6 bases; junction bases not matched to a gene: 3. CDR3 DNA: TGTGCCAGCAGGCCGACAGGGGGCGATACGCAGTATTTT. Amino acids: CASRPTGGDTQYF.

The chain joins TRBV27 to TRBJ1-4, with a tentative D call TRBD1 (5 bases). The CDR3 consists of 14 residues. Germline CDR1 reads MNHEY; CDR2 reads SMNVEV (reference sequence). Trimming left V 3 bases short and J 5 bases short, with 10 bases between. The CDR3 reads CASSFRGNNEKLFF. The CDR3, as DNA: TGTGCCAGCAGTTTCCGGGGGAACAATGAAAAACTGTTTTTT.

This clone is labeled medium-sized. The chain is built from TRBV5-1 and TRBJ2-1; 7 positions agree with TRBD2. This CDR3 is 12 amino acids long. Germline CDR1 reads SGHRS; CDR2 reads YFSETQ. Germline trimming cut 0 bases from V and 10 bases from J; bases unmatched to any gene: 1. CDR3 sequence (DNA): TGCGCCAGCAGCTTGGAAGCGGGGGAGCAGTTCTTC. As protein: CASSLEAGEQFF.

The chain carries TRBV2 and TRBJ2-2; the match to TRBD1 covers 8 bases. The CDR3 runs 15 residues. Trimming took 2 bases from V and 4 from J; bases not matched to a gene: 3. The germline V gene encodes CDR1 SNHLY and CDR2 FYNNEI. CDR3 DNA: TGTGCCAGCAGTGAAACAGGGGGAGGCACCGGGGAGCTGTTTTTT. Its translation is CASSETGGGTGELFF.

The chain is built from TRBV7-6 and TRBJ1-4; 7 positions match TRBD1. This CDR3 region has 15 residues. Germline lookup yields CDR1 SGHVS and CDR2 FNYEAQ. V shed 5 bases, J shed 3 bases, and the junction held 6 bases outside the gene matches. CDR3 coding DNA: TGTGCCAGCAGCCCAGGACAGGCTCCTAATGAAAAACTGTTTTTT. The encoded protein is CASSPGQAPNEKLFF.

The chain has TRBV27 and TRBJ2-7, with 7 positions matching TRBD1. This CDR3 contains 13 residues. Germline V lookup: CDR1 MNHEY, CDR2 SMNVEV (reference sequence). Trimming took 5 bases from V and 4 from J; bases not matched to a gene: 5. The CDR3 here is CASSQTGLYEQYF. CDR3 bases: TGTGCCAGCAGTCAGACAGGGTTGTACGAGCAGTACTTC.

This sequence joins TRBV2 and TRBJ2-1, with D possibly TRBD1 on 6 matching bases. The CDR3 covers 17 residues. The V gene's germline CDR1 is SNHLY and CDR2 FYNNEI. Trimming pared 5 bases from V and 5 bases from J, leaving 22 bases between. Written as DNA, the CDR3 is TGTGCCAGCAGTCTTCAGGGGTCGGGTTTGTTTCACAATGAGCAGTTCTTC. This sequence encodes CASSLQGSGLFHNEQFF. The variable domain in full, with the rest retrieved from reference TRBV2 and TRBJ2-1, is EPEVTQTPSHQVTQMGQEVILRCVPISNHLYFYWYRQILGQKVEFLVSFYNNEISEKSEIFDDQFSVERPDGSNFTLKIRSTKLEDSAMYFCASSLQGSGLFHNEQFFGPGTRLTVL.

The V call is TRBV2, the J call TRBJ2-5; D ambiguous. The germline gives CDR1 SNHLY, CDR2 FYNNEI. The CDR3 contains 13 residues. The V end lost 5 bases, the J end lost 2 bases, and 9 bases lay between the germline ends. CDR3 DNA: TGTGCCAGCAGTCTCAACGGGCAAGAGACCCAGTACTTC. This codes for CASSLNGQETQYF.

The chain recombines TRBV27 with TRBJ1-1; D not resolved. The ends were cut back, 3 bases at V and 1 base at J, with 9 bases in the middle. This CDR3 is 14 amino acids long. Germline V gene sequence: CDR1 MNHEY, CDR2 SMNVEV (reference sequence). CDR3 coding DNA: TGTGCCAGCAGTTTCCATCAGGAGAACACTGAAGCTTTCTTT. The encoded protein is CASSFHQENTEAFF.

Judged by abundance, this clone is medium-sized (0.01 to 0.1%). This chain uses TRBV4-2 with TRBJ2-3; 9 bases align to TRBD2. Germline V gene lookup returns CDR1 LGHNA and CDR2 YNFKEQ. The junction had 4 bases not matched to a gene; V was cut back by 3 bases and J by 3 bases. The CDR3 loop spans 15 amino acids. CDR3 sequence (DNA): TGTGCCAGCAGCCAGACCAGCGGGAGGACAGATACGCAGTATTTT. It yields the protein CASSQTSGRTDTQYF.

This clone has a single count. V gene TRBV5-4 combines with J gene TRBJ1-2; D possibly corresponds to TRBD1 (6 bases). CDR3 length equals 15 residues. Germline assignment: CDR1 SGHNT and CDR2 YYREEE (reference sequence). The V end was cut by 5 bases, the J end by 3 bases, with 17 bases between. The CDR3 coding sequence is TGTGCCAGCAGTGCCGGGACATCGGACCACTATGGCTACACCTTC. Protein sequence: CASSAGTSDHYGYTF.

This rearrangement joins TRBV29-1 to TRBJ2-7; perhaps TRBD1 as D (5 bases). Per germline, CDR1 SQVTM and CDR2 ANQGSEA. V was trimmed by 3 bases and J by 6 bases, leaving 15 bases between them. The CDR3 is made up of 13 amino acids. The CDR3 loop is CSVEMTPQGEQYF. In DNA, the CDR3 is TGCAGCGTTGAGATGACGCCTCAGGGCGAGCAGTACTTC.

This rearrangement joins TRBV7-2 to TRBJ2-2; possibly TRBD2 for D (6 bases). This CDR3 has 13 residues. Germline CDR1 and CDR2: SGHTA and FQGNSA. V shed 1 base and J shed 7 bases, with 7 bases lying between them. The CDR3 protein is CASSLGGGGELFF. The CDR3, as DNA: TGTGCCAGCAGCTTAGGGGGAGGCGGGGAGCTGTTTTTT.

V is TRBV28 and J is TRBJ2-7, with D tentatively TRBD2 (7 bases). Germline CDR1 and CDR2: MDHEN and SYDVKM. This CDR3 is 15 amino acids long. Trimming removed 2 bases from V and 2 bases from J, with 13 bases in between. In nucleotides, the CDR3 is TGTGCCAGCAGTTTAGGGGGCGCGGGGGCCTACGAGCAGTACTTC. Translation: CASSLGGAGAYEQYF.

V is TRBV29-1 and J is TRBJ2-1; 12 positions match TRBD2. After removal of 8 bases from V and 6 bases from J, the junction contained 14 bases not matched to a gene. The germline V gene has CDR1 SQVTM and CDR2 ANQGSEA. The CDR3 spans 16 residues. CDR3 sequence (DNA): TGCAGCACAGAAAGGACTAGCGGGAAGTCAGCCAATGAGCAGTTCTTC. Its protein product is CSTERTSGKSANEQFF.

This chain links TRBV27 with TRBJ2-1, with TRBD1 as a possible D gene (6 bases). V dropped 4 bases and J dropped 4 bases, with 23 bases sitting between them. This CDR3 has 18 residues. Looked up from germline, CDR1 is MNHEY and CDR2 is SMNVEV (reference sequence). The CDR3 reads CASSSGSGAGGGYNEQFF. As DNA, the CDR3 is TGTGCCAGCAGTTCTGGGTCAGGGGCCGGTGGGGGATACAATGAGCAGTTCTTC.

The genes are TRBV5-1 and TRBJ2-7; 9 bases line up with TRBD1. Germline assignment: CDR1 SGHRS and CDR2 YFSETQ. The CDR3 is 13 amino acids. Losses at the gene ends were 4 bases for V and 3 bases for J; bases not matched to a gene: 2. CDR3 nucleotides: TGCGCCAGCAGCAGGGGACAGGGCTACGAGCAGTACTTC. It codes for CASSRGQGYEQYF. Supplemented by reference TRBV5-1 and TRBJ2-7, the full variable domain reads KAGVTQTPRYLIKTRGQQVTLSCSPISGHRSVSWYQQTPGQGLQFLFEYFSETQRNKGNFPGRFSGRQFSNSRSEMNVSTLELGDSALYLCASSRGQGYEQYFGPGTRLTVT.

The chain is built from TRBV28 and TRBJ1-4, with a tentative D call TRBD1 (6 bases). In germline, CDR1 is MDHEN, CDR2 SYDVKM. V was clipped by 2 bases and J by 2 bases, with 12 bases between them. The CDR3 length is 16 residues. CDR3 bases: TGTGCCAGCAGTTTAAATTCGGGGGGCACTAATGAAAAACTGTTTTTT. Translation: CASSLNSGGTNEKLFF.

In DNA, the CDR3 is TGTGCCAGCTCGGGAGCTGGAAACACCATATATTTT. Encoded protein: CASSGAGNTIYF. The chain joins TRBV3-1 (or the pseudogene TRBV3-2) to TRBJ1-3; D is ambiguous. CDR3 length equals 12 residues. Germline V lookup: CDR1 LGHDT, CDR2 YNNKEL (reference sequence). The V end lost 8 bases, the J end lost 2 bases, and 7 bases lay between the germline ends.